These T cell receptor beta chains were read from a single sample in a study of identical twins. From the 5' RACE reads, TCRdb called clonotypes with MiXCR, one entry per CDR3 protein. The sample lists hundreds of thousands of distinct CDR3 sequences; roughly 12% were seen once. The same sample was also studied in work on yellow fever vaccine responses in identical twins.

The sample comprised CD8+ T cells sorted from blood. These receptors all come from a woman under 30 in good health. Both conserved end residues are part of each CDR3. A D gene is named only where the DNA matches it firmly. Part of the rows lack a size; the others show once, few, many or a class for expanded clones.

V gene,clone size,D gene,J gene,CDR3 protein,CDR3 DNA
TRBV12-3/TRBV12-4,few,.,TRBJ1-2,CASSRVGSYGYTF,TGTGCCAGCAGTAGGGTGGGAAGCTATGGCTACACCTTC
TRBV6-2/TRBV6-3,many,.,TRBJ2-1,CASSYGDLNEQFF,TGTGCCAGCAGTTATGGGGACTTAAATGAGCAGTTCTTC
TRBV11-2,.,TRBD2,TRBJ2-6,CASSLVGGDSSSGANVLTF,TGTGCCAGCAGCTTAGTGGGAGGGGACTCGAGCTCTGGGGCCAACGTCCTGACTTTC
TRBV7-6,.,.,TRBJ2-5,CASSYRLDPETQYF,TGTGCCAGCAGCTACCGACTAGACCCAGAGACCCAGTACTTC
TRBV6-1,.,.,TRBJ1-2,CASNPSDGTNYGYTF,TGTGCCAGCAACCCCTCGGACGGCACTAACTATGGCTACACCTTC
TRBV7-9,.,.,TRBJ1-1,CASSPGHVAEAFF,TGTGCCAGCAGCCCGGGACACGTCGCTGAAGCTTTCTTT
TRBV20-1,.,.,TRBJ2-7,CSATLAYEQYF,TGCAGTGCCACACTAGCCTACGAGCAGTACTTC
TRBV27,few,.,TRBJ1-5,CASSSGVQPQHF,TGTGCCAGCAGTTCAGGGGTACAGCCCCAGCATTTT
TRBV6-2/TRBV6-3,.,TRBD2,TRBJ2-1,CASRPRLALANEQFF,TGTGCCAGCAGGCCCCGACTAGCCCTGGCGAATGAGCAGTTCTTC
TRBV6-4,.,.,TRBJ1-2,CASSVSETHYGYTF,TGTGCCAGCAGTGTTTCGGAAACCCATTATGGCTACACCTTC
TRBV5-1,few,.,TRBJ2-1,CASSLTGFGSNEQFF,TGCGCCAGCAGCCTAACAGGGTTCGGCTCCAATGAGCAGTTCTTC
TRBV12-5,.,TRBD2,TRBJ2-1,CASGFPTSGAYNEQFF,TGTGCTAGTGGTTTCCCGACTAGCGGAGCATACAATGAGCAGTTCTTC
TRBV7-6,few,TRBD2,TRBJ2-7,CASSSTSGPHSGEQYF,TGTGCCAGCAGCTCAACTAGCGGACCACATTCCGGCGAGCAGTACTTC
TRBV6-1,.,.,TRBJ1-5,CASNHKWDLNQPQHF,TGTGCCAGCAATCATAAGTGGGACCTAAATCAGCCCCAGCATTTT
TRBV19,.,TRBD1,TRBJ2-7,CASSPTGGSEQYF,TGTGCCAGTAGTCCGACAGGGGGAAGTGAGCAGTACTTC
TRBV4-1,.,TRBD1,TRBJ1-1,CASSQNTGGTEAFF,TGCGCCAGCAGCCAGAATACAGGGGGCACTGAAGCTTTCTTT
TRBV28,few,TRBD2,TRBJ2-2,CASSFPTSEGTGELFF,TGTGCCAGCAGTTTCCCCACTAGCGAAGGCACCGGGGAGCTGTTTTTT
TRBV6-2/TRBV6-3,.,.,TRBJ2-5,CASSQQGPAGTQYF,TGTGCCAGCAGCCAACAGGGCCCGGCGGGGACCCAGTACTTC
TRBV29-1,many,TRBD2,TRBJ2-1,CSVEVGLARDSEQFF,TGCAGCGTTGAAGTCGGACTAGCGAGGGACTCTGAGCAGTTCTTC
TRBV5-1,.,.,TRBJ2-1,CASSLEGTHVNEQFF,TGCGCCAGCAGCTTGGAGGGGACCCACGTCAATGAGCAGTTCTTC
TRBV29-1,many,.,TRBJ2-7,CSVEEARPGYEQYF,TGCAGCGTTGAAGAAGCCAGGCCCGGCTACGAGCAGTACTTC
TRBV2,few,TRBD1,TRBJ2-7,CASTDNRGYFRRATYEQYF,TGTGCCAGCACTGACAACAGGGGATATTTTCGACGGGCGACCTACGAGCAGTACTTC
TRBV27,.,.,TRBJ2-7,CASSLAPTGYEQYF,TGTGCCAGCAGTTTGGCCCCGACAGGATACGAGCAGTACTTC
TRBV3-1,few,TRBD2,TRBJ2-5,CASSQAVGTNLQETQYF,TGTGCCAGCAGCCAAGCGGTAGGGACTAACCTCCAAGAGACCCAGTACTTC
TRBV12-3/TRBV12-4,few,.,TRBJ2-1,CASSSVESYNEQFF,TGTGCCAGCAGTTCCGTAGAGTCCTACAATGAGCAGTTCTTC
TRBV9,.,.,TRBJ2-5,CASSVDATDQETQYF,TGTGCCAGCAGCGTAGATGCGACAGACCAAGAGACCCAGTACTTC
TRBV4-2,many,.,TRBJ1-3,CASSPGSDGNTIYF,TGTGCCAGCAGCCCCGGCAGTGACGGAAACACCATATATTTT
TRBV29-1,many,TRBD1,TRBJ2-7,CSVEMGTGTYEQYF,TGCAGCGTTGAGATGGGGACAGGTACCTACGAGCAGTACTTC
TRBV27,.,.,TRBJ2-3,CASSPTVPTDTQYF,TGTGCCAGCAGCCCGACAGTTCCCACAGATACGCAGTATTTT
TRBV29-1,many,.,TRBJ2-7,CSVEGGGKFYEQYF,TGCAGCGTTGAGGGAGGGGGTAAGTTCTACGAGCAGTACTTC